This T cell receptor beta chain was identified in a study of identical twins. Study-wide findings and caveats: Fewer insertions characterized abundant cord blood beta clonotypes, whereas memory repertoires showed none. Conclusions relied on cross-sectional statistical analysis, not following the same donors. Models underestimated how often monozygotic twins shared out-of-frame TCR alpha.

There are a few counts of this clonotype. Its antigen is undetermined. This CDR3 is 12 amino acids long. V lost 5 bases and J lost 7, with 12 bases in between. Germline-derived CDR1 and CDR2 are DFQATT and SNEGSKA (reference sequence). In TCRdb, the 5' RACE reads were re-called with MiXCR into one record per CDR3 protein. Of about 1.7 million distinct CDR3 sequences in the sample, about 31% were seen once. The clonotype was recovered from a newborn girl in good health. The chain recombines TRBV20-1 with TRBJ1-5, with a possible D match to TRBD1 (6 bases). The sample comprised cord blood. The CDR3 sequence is CSAQQGRQPQHF. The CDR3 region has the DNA TGCAGTGCTCAACAGGGAAGGCAGCCCCAGCATTTT.